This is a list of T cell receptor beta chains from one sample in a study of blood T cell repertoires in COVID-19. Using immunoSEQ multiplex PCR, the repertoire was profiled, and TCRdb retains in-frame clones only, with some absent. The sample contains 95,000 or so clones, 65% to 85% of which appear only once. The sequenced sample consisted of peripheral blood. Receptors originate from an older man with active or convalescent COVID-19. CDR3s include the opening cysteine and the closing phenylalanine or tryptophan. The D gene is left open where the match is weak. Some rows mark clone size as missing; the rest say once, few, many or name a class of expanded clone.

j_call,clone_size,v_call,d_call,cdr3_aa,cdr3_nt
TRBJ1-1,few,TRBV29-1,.,CSVAGMGAMNTEAFF,TGCAGCGTTGCCGGCATGGGGGCAATGAACACTGAAGCTTTCTTT
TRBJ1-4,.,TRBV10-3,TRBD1,CAISEGQGSNEKLFF,TGTGCCATCAGTGAGGGACAGGGCTCTAATGAAAAACTGTTTTTT
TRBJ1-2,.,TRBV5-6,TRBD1,CASPRTGGSLGYTF,TGTGCCAGCCCCCGGACAGGGGGCTCCCTCGGCTACACCTTC
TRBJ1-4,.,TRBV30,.,CAWSQTATNEKLFF,TGTGCCTGGAGTCAAACTGCAACTAATGAAAAACTGTTTTTT
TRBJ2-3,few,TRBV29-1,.,CSTVEADTQYF,TGCAGCACTGTAGAGGCAGATACGCAGTATTTT
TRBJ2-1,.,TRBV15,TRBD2,CATSRDLGGGAEQFF,TGTGCCACCAGCAGAGATCTTGGGGGGGGAGCTGAGCAGTTCTTC
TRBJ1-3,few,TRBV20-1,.,CSASQGPGNTIYF,TGCAGTGCTAGTCAGGGCCCTGGAAACACCATATATTTT
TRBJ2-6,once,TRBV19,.,CASSIEDRWGPGANVLTF,TGTGCCAGTAGTATAGAGGACAGATGGGGCCCTGGGGCCAACGTCCTGACTTTC
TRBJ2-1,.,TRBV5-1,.,CASSGDTTYNEQFF,TGCGCCAGCTCCGGGGACACCACCTACAATGAGCAGTTCTTC
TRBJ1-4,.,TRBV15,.,CATSRDRGNNEKLFF,TGTGCCACCAGCAGAGATAGGGGGAATAATGAAAAACTGTTTTTT
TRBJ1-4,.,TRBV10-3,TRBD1,CAISTTTGYNEKLFF,TGTGCCATCAGTACCACGACAGGGTATAATGAAAAACTGTTTTTT
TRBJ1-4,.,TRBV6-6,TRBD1,CASSYPDRGNEKLFF,TGTGCCAGCAGTTACCCGGACAGGGGTAATGAAAAACTGTTTTTT
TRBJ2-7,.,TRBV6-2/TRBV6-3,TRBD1,CASSLRDSLQYF,TGTGCCAGCAGCCTACGGGACAGCTTACAGTACTTC
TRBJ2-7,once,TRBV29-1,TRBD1,CSVHGQGSYEQYF,TGCAGCGTCCATGGACAGGGCTCCTACGAGCAGTACTTC
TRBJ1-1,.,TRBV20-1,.,CSASRRPGAFF,TGCAGTGCCTCAAGGAGGCCTGGAGCTTTCTTT
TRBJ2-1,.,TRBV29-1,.,CSAGTTTYNEQFF,TGCAGCGCCGGGACAACCACCTACAATGAGCAGTTCTTC
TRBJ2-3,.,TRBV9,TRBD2,CASSSWVSGGADTQYF,TGTGCCAGCAGCTCATGGGTTAGCGGGGGGGCGGATACGCAGTATTTT
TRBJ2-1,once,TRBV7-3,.,CASSRGSVGEQFF,TGTGCCAGCAGCCGGGGTAGTGTGGGTGAGCAGTTCTTC
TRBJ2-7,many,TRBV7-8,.,CASSLFPGPSGEQYF,TGTGCCAGCAGCTTATTTCCGGGTCCTTCGGGGGAGCAGTACTTC
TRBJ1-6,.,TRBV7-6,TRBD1,CASSSGGQGINSPLHF,TGTGCCAGCAGCTCAGGGGGACAGGGCATTAATTCACCCCTCCACTTT
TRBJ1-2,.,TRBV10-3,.,CAISVVTTPGELNYGYTF,TGTGCCATCAGTGTCGTCACCACCCCAGGGGAACTAAACTATGGCTACACCTTC
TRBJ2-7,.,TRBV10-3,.,CAISDTSYEQYF,TGTGCCATCAGTGACACTTCCTACGAGCAGTACTTC
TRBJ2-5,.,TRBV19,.,CASSIVGAETQYF,TGTGCCAGTAGTATAGTAGGGGCAGAGACCCAGTACTTC
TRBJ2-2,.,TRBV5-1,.,CASSLMNSLTGELFF,TGCGCCAGCAGCTTGATGAACTCCCTCACCGGGGAGCTGTTTTTT
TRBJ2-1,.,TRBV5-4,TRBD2,CASSPSGGVYNEQFF,TGTGCCAGCAGCCCTAGCGGGGGGGTCTACAATGAGCAGTTCTTC
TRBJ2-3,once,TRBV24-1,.,CATSVRAGSTDTQYF,TGTGCCACCTCCGTCCGGGCGGGCTCCACAGATACGCAGTATTTT
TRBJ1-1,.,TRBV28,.,CASTYRLSKAFF,TGTGCCAGCACCTACAGACTATCAAAAGCTTTCTTT
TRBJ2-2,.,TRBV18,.,CASSPRRGNSNTGELFF,TGTGCCAGCTCACCACGCAGGGGAAACTCGAACACCGGGGAGCTGTTTTTT
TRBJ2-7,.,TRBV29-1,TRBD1,CSVPRTGGHEQYF,TGCAGCGTACCCCGGACAGGGGGACACGAGCAGTACTTC
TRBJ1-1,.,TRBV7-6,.,CASSLEGSGEAFF,TGTGCCAGCAGCTTAGAGGGTAGCGGTGAAGCTTTCTTT
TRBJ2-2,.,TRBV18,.,CASSPRRTGELFF,TGTGCCAGCTCACCGCGGCGGACCGGGGAGCTGTTTTTT
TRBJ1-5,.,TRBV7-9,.,CASSLEHSSTAQHF,TGTGCCAGCAGCTTAGAGCACAGTTCAACAGCCCAGCATTTT
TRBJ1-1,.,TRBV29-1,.,CSASGGDTEAFF,TGCAGCGCCTCCGGGGGAGACACTGAAGCTTTCTTT
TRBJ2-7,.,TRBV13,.,CASSLDPREQYF,TGTGCCAGCAGCTTAGATCCGAGGGAGCAGTACTTC
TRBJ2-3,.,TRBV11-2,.,CASSLDIRQAISDTQYF,TGTGCCAGCAGCTTAGATATCCGCCAGGCTATCTCAGATACGCAGTATTTT
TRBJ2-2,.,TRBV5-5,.,CASSLGQGHTGELFF,TGTGCCAGCAGCTTGGGGCAGGGCCACACCGGGGAGCTGTTTTTT
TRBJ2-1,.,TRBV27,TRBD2,CASSSSGGRYNEQFF,TGTGCCAGCAGTTCGAGCGGGGGCCGATACAATGAGCAGTTCTTC
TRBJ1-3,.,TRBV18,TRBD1,CASSPRTGVGNTIYF,TGTGCCAGCTCACCGAGGACAGGGGTTGGAAACACCATATATTTT
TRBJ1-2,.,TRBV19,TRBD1,CASSPIRDRGTPYTF,TGTGCCAGTAGTCCAATCCGGGACAGAGGAACCCCCTACACCTTC
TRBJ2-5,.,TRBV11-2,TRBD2,CASSFRLAGGLETQYF,TGTGCCAGCAGCTTCCGACTAGCGGGGGGGCTGGAGACCCAGTACTTC
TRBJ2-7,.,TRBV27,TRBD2,CASSPAGGPHEQYF,TGTGCCAGCAGTCCCGCGGGGGGGCCCCACGAGCAGTACTTC
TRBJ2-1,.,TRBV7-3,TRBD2,CASSWGAGANEQFF,TGTGCCAGCAGCTGGGGAGCGGGGGCCAATGAGCAGTTCTTC
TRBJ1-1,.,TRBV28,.,CASSLGPGNTEAFF,TGTGCCAGCAGTTTGGGGCCAGGGAACACTGAAGCTTTCTTT
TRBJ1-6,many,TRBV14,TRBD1,CASSSTGQAPLHF,TGTGCCAGCAGCTCGACAGGGCAAGCACCCCTCCACTTT
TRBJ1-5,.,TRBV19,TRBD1,CASRGGQVPDQPQHF,TGTGCCAGTAGGGGGGGACAGGTACCTGATCAGCCCCAGCATTTT
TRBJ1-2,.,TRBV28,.,CASRRSPHRGYTF,TGTGCCAGCAGGAGAAGCCCCCACCGCGGCTACACCTTC
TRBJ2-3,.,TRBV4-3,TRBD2,CASSQDLRDYAWYF,TGCGCCAGCAGCCAAGATCTCCGGGACTACGCATGGTATTTT
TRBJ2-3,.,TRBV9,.,CASSVEGARADTQYF,TGTGCCAGCAGCGTAGAGGGCGCCAGGGCAGATACGCAGTATTTT
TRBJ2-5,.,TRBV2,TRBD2,CASRHSGGAQTQYF,TGTGCCAGCAGACATAGCGGGGGGGCGCAGACCCAGTACTTC
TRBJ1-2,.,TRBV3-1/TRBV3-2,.,CASSQASQKHYGYTF,TGTGCCAGCAGCCAAGCATCCCAGAAACACTATGGCTACACCTTC
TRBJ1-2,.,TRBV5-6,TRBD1,CASSLVGQGPDGGYTF,TGTGCCAGCAGCTTGGTGGGACAGGGCCCCGATGGGGGCTACACCTTC
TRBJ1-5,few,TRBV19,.,CASSPGEGYSNQPQHF,TGTGCCAGTAGTCCTGGGGAGGGCTATAGCAATCAGCCCCAGCATTTT
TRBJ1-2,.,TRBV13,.,CASSRRGYGYTF,TGTGCCAGCAGCCGGAGAGGCTATGGCTACACCTTC
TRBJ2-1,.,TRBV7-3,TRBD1,CASSSPNLGTGGMNEQFF,TGTGCCAGCAGCTCACCAAATCTGGGTACAGGGGGTATGAATGAGCAGTTCTTC
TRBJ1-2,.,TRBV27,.,CASGRGFGGYTF,TGTGCCAGCGGCCGGGGATTCGGTGGCTACACCTTC
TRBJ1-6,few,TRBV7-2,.,CASSLSVRSLTPLHF,TGTGCCAGCAGCTTATCGGTCAGGTCTTTGACACCCCTCCACTTT
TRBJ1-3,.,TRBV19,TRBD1,CASSTHSGQAVSGNTIYF,TGTGCCAGTAGTACCCACTCGGGACAGGCGGTCTCTGGAAACACCATATATTTT
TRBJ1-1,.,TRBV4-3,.,CASSQAVQWNTEAFF,TGCGCCAGCAGCCAGGCCGTACAGTGGAACACTGAAGCTTTCTTT
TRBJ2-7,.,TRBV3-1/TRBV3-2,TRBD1,CASSQGRGQYEQYF,TGTGCCAGCAGCCAAGGCAGGGGACAGTACGAGCAGTACTTC